The source of this T cell receptor (beta chain) is a study of metastatic and nonmetastatic thyroid tumors. The overall study: Repertoires from malignant and benign thyroid patients were compared across blood and tumor or nodule tissue. Study observations and caveats: TCR beta diversity was reportedly significantly higher in malignant thyroid tumors than benign nodules, in blood and tumor.

Under the authors' procedure: To classify distant metastasis in papillary thyroid cancer, a model was built from CDR3 differences across clinicopathological groups. TCRdb recomputed clones from the PCR reads via MiXCR. V and J calls and clone size were set by TCRdb, not the authors. Altogether about 40,000 clones are present, 15% to 20% being singletons, with the ten largest covering less than 4.5%. At least ten counts were recorded for this clone. Its target is not known. Prior to thyroid surgery, none of the patients had received any treatment. There are 14 residues in the CDR3. V was shortened by 3 bases and J by 0 bases, with 7 bases between the two germline ends. CDR1 and CDR2 (germline): SGHTA, FQGNSA.

This receptor was identified in a female donor with papillary thyroid cancer or a benign thyroid nodule (not recorded which). Some clones in this sample may be carry-over from other donors' samples. The sample comprised blood. V and J are TRBV7-2 and TRBJ2-3; no reliable D call. Here the CDR3 reads CASSFAASTDTQYF. For the CDR3, the DNA is TGTGCCAGCAGCTTCGCCGCTAGCACAGATACGCAGTATTTT.